This TCR beta chain derives from a study of monozygotic twins with inflammatory bowel disease. Through template switching, UMIs that included a 6-nucleotide sample barcode were added. TCRalpha and TCRbeta cDNA underwent two nested PCRs of roughly 15 and 9 cycles. TCRdb reprocessed the 5' RACE reads and stores each CDR3 protein as one record, lacking DNA. The listing records approximately 330,000 distinct CDR3 sequences. Study-wide results and limits: The sharing of clonotypes with others was lower in IBD patients than in healthy twins, especially with disease activity. There were differing immunosuppressive treatments, which may have added variability to patient repertoires.

Worth noting for this clonotype: Its specificity is not known.

Germline CDR1 reads LGHDT; CDR2 reads YNNKEL (reference sequence). CDR3 size: 14 residues. The rearrangement links TRBV3-1 to TRBJ1-1; TCRdb outputs TRBD1, but without DNA this stays unchecked. The source is a human donor with ulcerative colitis or Crohn's disease, or a healthy co-twin of an affected twin (not recorded which). The sequencing sample was made of blood. The CDR3 region is CASSGGLVNTEAFF.